These 27 T cell receptor beta chains originate from one sample sequenced in a study of shared clonotypes between healthy human individuals. The repertoire was sequenced with immunoSEQ multiplex PCR; TCRdb's copy has only in-frame clones and lacks some. The profile shows under 120,000 clones, about 67% of them singletons. Sequenced: memory CD8+ T cells sorted from blood. Indicated subset: CD45RO+ cells pooled with CCR7-negative TemRA cells. The receptors derive from a woman under 40 in good health.

The chain carries TRBV6-4 and TRBJ1-1; D gene uncertain. From germline, CDR1 is MRHNA and CDR2 SNTAGT. The CDR3 is 13 residues long. Trimming pared 5 bases from V and 1 base from J, leaving 8 bases between. In DNA, the CDR3 is TGTGCCAGCAGTCTGGGCGCGAACACTGAAGCTTTCTTT. Translating gives CASSLGANTEAFF.

This clone appeared a single time. A much larger clone sits a single nucleotide away, making a read error possible. V usage is TRBV27 and J usage is TRBJ2-2; no clear D gene. V was pared by 5 bases and J by 4 bases, with 5 bases between. This CDR3 region has 12 residues. Germline V CDR1 and CDR2: MNHEY, SMNVEV (reference sequence). CDR3 protein: CASSPITGELFF. DNA for the CDR3: TGTGCCAGCAGTCCGATCACCGGGGAGCTGTTTTTT.

This sequence joins TRBV28 and TRBJ2-5; no reliable D call. Trimming cost V 6 bases and J 4 bases, with 24 bases left between them. The CDR3 totals 17 residues. CDR1 is MDHEN, CDR2 SYDVKM, per germline. The CDR3 nucleotides read TGTGCCAGCAGCCCCATCATCCCCGGCGGACGAGGAGAGACCCAGTACTTC. This sequence encodes CASSPIIPGGRGETQYF.

This clone was seen a few times. The CDR3 sequence: CASSDRDGQPQHF. Written as DNA, the CDR3 is TGTGCCAGTAGTGACAGGGACGGGCAGCCCCAGCATTTT. The J gene is TRBJ1-5, the V gene TRBV19; 7 bases agree with TRBD1. CDR3 length: 13 residues. With V trimmed by 5 bases and J by 7 bases, 5 bases remained unmatched. CDR1 is LNHDA and CDR2 is SQIVND in the germline V gene (reference sequence). Looking up the rest from reference TRBV19 and TRBJ1-5 gives the full variable domain: DGGITQSPKYLFRKEGQNVTLSCEQNLNHDAMYWYRQDPGQGLRLIYYSQIVNDFQKGDIAEGYSVSREKKESFPLTVTSAQKNPTAFYLCASSDRDGQPQHFGDGTRLSIL.

In its sample, this clone was seen a few times. The rearrangement joins TRBV19 to TRBJ1-5, with a weak D call TRBD1 (5 bases). Trimming took 6 bases from V and 5 from J, leaving 14 bases between them. Germline V CDR1 and CDR2: LNHDA, SQIVND (reference sequence). The CDR3 runs to 14 residues. This CDR3 is CASRLRGEHQPQHF. The CDR3 bases are TGTGCCAGTAGACTCCGGGGGGAGCATCAGCCCCAGCATTTT.

The chain recombines TRBV2 with TRBJ2-7; 9 nucleotides agree with TRBD1. The CDR3 spans 13 residues. The V gene's germline CDR1 is SNHLY and CDR2 FYNNEI. V was clipped by 4 bases and J by 5 bases; unmatched bases: 3. CDR3 DNA sequence: TGTGCCAGCAGTGCGACAGGGGGTAACGAGCAGTACTTC. Translation: CASSATGGNEQYF.

This clone occurred a few times. This chain uses TRBV6-6 with TRBJ2-7; D call uncertain. V lost 5 bases and J lost 0, with 11 bases in between. The CDR3 is made up of 14 amino acids. The germline CDR1 and CDR2 sequences are MNHNY and SVGAGI (reference sequence). The CDR3 DNA sequence: TGTGCCAGCAGTCCTTCTAGGAGCTCCTACGAGCAGTACTTC. Protein sequence: CASSPSRSSYEQYF.

This clone was recorded many times. V gene TRBV6-4 combines with J gene TRBJ2-2; D possibly corresponds to TRBD2 (5 bases). This CDR3 contains 15 residues. The germline CDR1 and CDR2 sequences are MRHNA and SNTAGT. The germline V and J ends were trimmed by 0 bases and 11 bases, with 16 bases remaining between them. This chain's CDR3 is CASSDSMGSGGELFF. The CDR3 DNA follows: TGTGCCAGCAGTGACTCGATGGGCAGCGGCGGAGAGCTGTTTTTT.

The chain is built from TRBV5-6 and TRBJ1-2, with 7 bases fitting TRBD1. V shed 0 bases and J 5 bases; nucleotides not matched to a gene: 4. CDR3 size: 14 residues. Germline V gene lookup returns CDR1 SGHDT and CDR2 YYEEEE. The CDR3 is CASSLEGQPYGYTF. The CDR3 nucleotides are TGTGCCAGCAGCTTGGAGGGACAGCCTTATGGCTACACCTTC.

This chain joins TRBV27 and TRBJ1-5; D perhaps matches TRBD1 (5 bases). In germline, CDR1 is MNHEY, CDR2 SMNVEV (reference sequence). Trimming pared 6 bases from V and 0 bases from J, leaving 18 bases between. CDR3 length: 17 amino acids. This CDR3 reads CASRKQTGTYSNQPQHF. In nucleotides, the CDR3 is TGTGCCAGCAGGAAGCAGACGGGGACTTATAGCAATCAGCCCCAGCATTTT.

In its sample, this clone was seen a few times. The chain joins TRBV28 to TRBJ2-7, with 8 bases identical to TRBD2. From germline, CDR1 is MDHEN and CDR2 SYDVKM. V shed 4 bases and J 4 bases; nucleotides not matched to a gene: 6. The CDR3 consists of 14 residues. The CDR3 spells CASSWAGGEYEQYF. The CDR3 DNA sequence: TGTGCCAGCAGTTGGGCCGGGGGGGAATACGAGCAGTACTTC.

This clone has a handful of counts. The V and J genes are TRBV9 and TRBJ2-7; no definite D call. Germline assignment: CDR1 SGDLS and CDR2 YYNGEE. The CDR3 loop spans 14 amino acids. The germline V and J ends were trimmed by 3 bases and 2 bases, with 12 bases remaining between them. CDR3 loop: CASSASTAAYEQYF. The CDR3 coding sequence is TGTGCCAGCAGCGCCTCGACGGCGGCCTACGAGCAGTACTTC.

The V gene is TRBV21-1, the J gene TRBJ1-5. TRBV21-1 is tagged as a pseudogene. This CDR3 is 19 amino acids long. CDR3 sequence: CASSSDYGHVTYSNQPQHF. In DNA form, the CDR3 reads TGTGCCAGCAGCTCAGACTACGGACACGTCACATATAGCAATCAGCCCCAGCATTTT.

This clone was observed a few times. J is TRBJ1-1 and V is TRBV30; no clear D. From germline, CDR1 is GTSNPN and CDR2 SVGIG (reference sequence). The V end lost 4 bases, the J end lost 1 base, and 13 bases lay between the germline ends. This CDR3 region has 14 residues. The CDR3 nucleotides are TGTGCCTGGAAATGGGAGGGCCGGAACACTGAAGCTTTCTTT. This codes for CAWKWEGRNTEAFF. The variable domain in full, with the rest retrieved from reference TRBV30 and TRBJ1-1, is SQTIHQWPATLVQPVGSPLSLECTVEGTSNPNLYWYRQAAGRGLQLLFYSVGIGQISSEVPQNLSASRPQDRQFILSSKKLLLSDSGFYLCAWKWEGRNTEAFFGQGTRLTVV.

The V call is TRBV7-9, the J call TRBJ2-7; 8 bases line up with TRBD2. Germline V gene lookup returns CDR1 SEHNR and CDR2 FQNEAQ (reference sequence). V lost 2 bases, J lost 2 bases, and 8 bases stayed unmatched. CDR3 length: 16 residues. CDR3 protein: CASSLTTKRGTYEQYF. DNA of the CDR3: TGTGCCAGCAGCTTAACTACTAAGCGGGGGACCTACGAGCAGTACTTC.

This chain connects TRBV7-6 to TRBJ1-5; 8 positions match TRBD1. Trimming cost V 3 bases and J 4 bases; bases outside gene matches: 11. Germline V gives CDR1 SGHVS, CDR2 FNYEAQ. The CDR3 consists of 17 residues. CDR3 DNA: TGTGCCAGCAGCTTCAGGCCCGGGACAGGAGTGAATCAGCCCCAGCATTTT. Amino acids: CASSFRPGTGVNQPQHF.

The chain is built from TRBV9 and TRBJ2-1; D is unclear. V lost 0 bases, J lost 7 bases, and 8 bases lay in between. There are 13 residues in the CDR3. CDR1 and CDR2 from the germline V gene are SGDLS and YYNGEE. The CDR3 reads CASSVVSANEQFF. DNA of the CDR3: TGTGCCAGCAGCGTAGTGAGCGCGAATGAGCAGTTCTTC. The complete variable domain, with remaining parts taken from reference TRBV9 and TRBJ2-1, reads DSGVTQTPKHLITATGQRVTLRCSPRSGDLSVYWYQQSLDQGLQFLIQYYNGEERAKGNILERFSAQQFPDLHSELNLSSLELGDSALYFCASSVVSANEQFFGPGTRLTVL.

The sample holds many counts of this clone. The chain employs TRBV6-9 and TRBJ2-7; the D gene is possibly TRBD2 (5 bases). The CDR3 extends over 13 amino acids. CDR1 and CDR2 (germline): MNHGY, SVAAGI. With 4 bases removed from V and 7 bases from J, the gap between germline ends came to 14 bases. The CDR3 DNA follows: TGTGCCAGCAGTTCCGGACTTCTCGGGGAGCAGTACTTC. It is translated as CASSSGLLGEQYF.

The sample holds a few counts of this clone. The gene calls are TRBV4-1 and TRBJ2-7; 10 bases agree with TRBD2. Unmatched junction bases numbered 13, after V lost 3 bases and J lost 2 bases. Per germline, CDR1 MGHRA and CDR2 YSYEKL. This CDR3 region has 18 residues. DNA for the CDR3: TGCGCCAGCAGCCAGACCTATTCTCTAGCGGGAGCCACCTACGAGCAGTACTTC. Residues: CASSQTYSLAGATYEQYF.

This rearrangement joins TRBV11-2 to TRBJ2-2; a possible D gene is TRBD2 (6 bases). V lost 11 bases, J lost 7 bases, and 11 bases lay in between. This CDR3 contains 11 residues. Germline assignment: CDR1 SGHAT and CDR2 FQNNGV. The CDR3 DNA sequence: TGTGCCGGCACAGCGGGCGGGGAGCTGTTTTTT. It translates to CAGTAGGELFF.

The chain employs TRBV25-1 and TRBJ2-4, with D tentatively TRBD1 (6 bases). Germline V gene lookup returns CDR1 MGHDK and CDR2 SYGVNS. V was clipped by 0 bases and J by 5 bases, with 17 bases between them. There are 17 residues in the CDR3. CDR3 residues: CASSEYSAGAVENIQYF. CDR3 DNA: TGTGCCAGCAGTGAATATTCGGCAGGGGCGGTGGAAAACATTCAGTACTTC.

The rearrangement uses TRBV6-4 and TRBJ1-1; the D gene is possibly TRBD1 (6 bases). CDR3 length: 15 amino acids. Trimming left V 0 bases short and J 5 bases short, with 13 bases between. CDR1 is MRHNA and CDR2 is SNTAGT in the germline V gene. Here the CDR3 reads CASSDSEGGWTEAFF. Here the CDR3 DNA reads TGTGCCAGCAGTGACTCAGAGGGGGGATGGACTGAAGCTTTCTTT.

The chain employs TRBV15 and TRBJ2-7; 9 bases agree with TRBD1. This CDR3 has 14 residues. CDR1 LNHNV and CDR2 YYDKDF come from the germline V gene (reference sequence). The V and J ends lost 4 bases and 5 bases, in that order; junction bases with no gene match: 6. The CDR3 reads CATSKGQGSNEQYF. The DNA for the CDR3 is TGTGCCACCAGCAAAGGACAGGGGTCGAACGAGCAGTACTTC.

This chain links TRBV2 with TRBJ2-1; D is unresolved. The CDR3 sequence is 13 residues long. The V gene lost 4 bases and the J gene lost 4 bases, with 8 bases spanning the gap. Germline CDR1 is SNHLY and CDR2 is FYNNEI. The CDR3 sequence is CASSVQVYNEQFF. The CDR3 DNA sequence: TGTGCCAGCAGTGTTCAGGTTTACAATGAGCAGTTCTTC.

This clone was picked up many times. The chain is built from TRBV27 and TRBJ2-5, with D perhaps being TRBD1 or TRBD2 (5 bases each). Between the trimmed V and J ends, which lost 2 bases and 5 bases, there was a span of 15 bases. Germline loops: CDR1 MNHEY, CDR2 SMNVEV (reference sequence). This CDR3 contains 15 residues. The CDR3 loop is CASSLTVLGTETQYF. In DNA form, the CDR3 reads TGTGCCAGCAGTTTAACGGTTCTGGGGACGGAGACCCAGTACTTC.

This chain connects TRBV14 to TRBJ2-5, with D possibly called TRBD1 or TRBD2 (5 bases each). The CDR3 is made up of 13 amino acids. V gave up 6 bases and J gave up 7 bases, with 15 bases separating them. The germline gives CDR1 SGHDN, CDR2 FVKESK. Here the CDR3 reads CASRRWGKGTQYF. The CDR3, as DNA: TGTGCCAGCAGACGATGGGGGAAAGGGACCCAGTACTTC.

The CDR3 reads CASSTDGQGLSGYTF. The CDR3 bases are TGTGCCAGCAGTACAGACGGACAGGGCCTCTCTGGCTACACCTTC. J is TRBJ1-2 and V is TRBV28; TRBD1 matches 8 bases. CDR3 length equals 15 residues. V lost 5 bases, J lost 7 bases, and 12 bases stayed unmatched. Germline CDR1 MDHEN, CDR2 SYDVKM.